This TCR beta chain comes out of a study of post-analysis software for immune sequencing data (dated by TCRdb to between 2015 and 2016). Study-wide context: The recorded disease courses included relapsing-remitting, secondary progressive and progressive-relapsing multiple sclerosis, and some patients had no subtype annotation. The patient repertoires were set against roughly eleven previously published healthy control repertoires from donors whose ages ranged from roughly 6 to 26 years. A subset of samples was prepared in parallel using single-end sample barcoding, then pooled and co-amplified after Illumina adapter ligation.

Of note for this clonotype: Its antigen target is currently unknown. No per-base quality is available; no much larger clone lies one base away.

TCR beta repertoires were profiled from peripheral blood of roughly 13 young patients with multiple sclerosis to demonstrate the VDJtools post-analysis software. The multiple sclerosis patients were children and adolescents ranging in age from about 6 to 17 years. Receptors were amplified or captured by PCR. The instrument given in TCRdb is Illumina HiSeq 2500. To reduce PCR and sequencing biases, unique molecular identifiers were incorporated into the TCR beta cDNA libraries. Per 1 to 10 million input T cells, roughly 500,000 cDNA molecules were obtained, such that each molecule approximated one T cell. The same protocol used for the earlier healthy control dataset was applied to prepare and sequence the patient libraries. Within a given batch, samples were prepared together, multiplexed and sequenced on the same HiSeq lane. Per the source publication's procedure: MIGEC was used to process the raw barcoded reads, and molecular identifier groups with only a single read were discarded before consensus assembly and CDR3 extraction. Clonotype tables were post-analysed with VDJtools, and diversity was normalized by down-sampling all datasets to the smallest sample size. To correct batch-related cross-sample contamination, repertoire overlap clustering matched CDR3 amino acid sequences but not nucleotide sequences. TCRdb's own reprocessing of the public reads used fastp at Q25 and MiXCR and kept productive beta chains. Rows matching on CDR3 protein sequence are summarized as one entry with the most common DNA and genes. The V and J calls were not made by the authors but by TCRdb's processing. The sample table holds 150,000 to 200,000 distinct CDR3 sequences, of which 30% were seen once. The ten largest clones represent more than 1.3% of the sample.

Looking up the germline V gene (reference sequence) yields CDR1 DFQATT and CDR2 SNEGSKA. The cysteine opens and the phenylalanine closes a CDR3 of 14 amino acids. This entry keeps only the CDR3 DNA: 42 bases, framed from base 1. V and J are truncated by 3 bases and 4 bases respectively, leaving an intervening sequence of 16 bases. Study-wide findings and limitations: The control group was slightly older than the multiple sclerosis patient group. Direct clustering with F measure showed strong co-clustering of samples prepared in the same batch, prompting a batch-effect correction. Patients showed significantly higher frequencies than controls for a handful of TRBV segments, among them TRBV5-6, TRBV5-1 and TRBV20-1. Significantly lower normalized Chao1 diversity was found in multiple sclerosis patients than in controls, suggesting substantial peripheral T-cell clonal expansion.

The chain uses TRBV20-1 and TRBJ2-7, with no confidently assigned D gene. Sequences were obtained from blood. This clonotype originated in a girl under 18 with multiple sclerosis. The bases are TGCAGTGCTAGCACGTCCCCCGTCTCATACGAGCAGTACTTC. Its protein reads: CSASTSPVSYEQYF.